The TCR beta chain described here comes from a study of response to subunit inactivated influenza vaccine. The study's findings and limits: Authors suggested few new T cells are recruited by each seasonal influenza vaccination.

TCRdb reprocessed the RT-PCR reads via MiXCR and lists one record per CDR3 protein. The profile covers about 570,000 distinct CDR3 sequences, with about 11% appearing a single time and 11% taken by the ten largest. V lost 5 bases and J lost 5; bases outside the gene matches: 6. The CDR3 is made up of 15 amino acids. This clonotype was seen a handful of times. Its antigen is as yet unknown. The same specimen was also included in a second study, on T cells expressing NK-cell markers. That source adds: The authors made TCR beta cDNA libraries by 5'RACE template switching. This switching added a universal primer site and UMIs. The eight sequenced donors comprised seven who were HCMV-seropositive and one who was seronegative. Several donors' CD3+CD56-NKG2C+ cells were dominated by the same clonotypes. Clones of NKG2C+ T cells that had expanded were of unclear HCMV specificity.

The specimen was PBMCs from blood, collected on the day of vaccination. This chain links TRBV12-3 or TRBV12-4 with TRBJ2-5; TRBD2 matches at 12 bases. The TCR was taken from a man over 45 who received an inactivated influenza vaccine. The CDR3 sequence is CASSPASGRAETQYF. The CDR3, as DNA: TGTGCCAGCAGTCCAGCTAGCGGGAGGGCTGAGACCCAGTACTTC.